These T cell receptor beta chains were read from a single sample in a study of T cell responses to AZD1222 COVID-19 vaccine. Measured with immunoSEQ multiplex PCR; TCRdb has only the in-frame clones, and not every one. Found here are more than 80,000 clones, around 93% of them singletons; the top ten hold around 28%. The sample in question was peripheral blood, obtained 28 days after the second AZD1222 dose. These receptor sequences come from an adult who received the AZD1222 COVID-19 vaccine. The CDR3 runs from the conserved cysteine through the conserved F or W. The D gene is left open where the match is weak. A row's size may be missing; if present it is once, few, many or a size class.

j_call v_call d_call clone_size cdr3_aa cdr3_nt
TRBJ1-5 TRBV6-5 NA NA CASSGTAYSNQPQHF TGTGCCAGCAGCGGGACGGCCTATAGCAATCAGCCCCAGCATTTT
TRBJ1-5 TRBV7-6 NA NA CASTPLDQPQHF TGTGCCAGCACCCCACTGGATCAGCCCCAGCATTTT
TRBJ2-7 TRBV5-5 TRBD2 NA CASSTGLAGVDEQYF TGTGCCAGCAGCACAGGACTAGCGGGAGTGGACGAGCAGTACTTC
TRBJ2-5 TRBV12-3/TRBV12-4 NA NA CASSFSAETQYF TGTGCCAGCAGTTTTTCTGCGGAGACCCAGTACTTC
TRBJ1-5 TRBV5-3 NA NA CARSLGDQGQPQHF TGTGCCAGAAGCTTGGGGGACCAGGGACAGCCCCAGCATTTT
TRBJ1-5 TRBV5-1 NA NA CASSFGGVNQPQHF TGCGCCAGCAGCTTCGGGGGTGTCAATCAGCCCCAGCATTTT
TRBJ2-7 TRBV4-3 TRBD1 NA CASSPDREPTYEQYF TGCGCCAGCAGCCCAGACAGGGAACCTACCTACGAGCAGTACTTC
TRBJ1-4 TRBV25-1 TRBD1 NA CASRGQGSGEKLFF TGTGCCAGCAGGGGACAGGGGTCCGGAGAAAAACTGTTTTTT
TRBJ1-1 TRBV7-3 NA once CASSPEGGQWTEAFF TGTGCCAGCAGCCCAGAGGGGGGCCAGTGGACTGAAGCTTTCTTT
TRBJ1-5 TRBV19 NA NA CATRFGDTYQPQHF TGTGCCACCCGCTTTGGGGACACTTATCAGCCCCAGCATTTT
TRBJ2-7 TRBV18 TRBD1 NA CASSATGQSPYEQYF TGTGCCAGCTCAGCGACGGGACAGAGCCCCTACGAGCAGTACTTC
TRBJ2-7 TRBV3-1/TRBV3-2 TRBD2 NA CASSQDLAASYEQYF TGTGCCAGCAGCCAAGACCTAGCGGCCTCCTACGAGCAGTACTTC
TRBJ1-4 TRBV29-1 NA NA CSGTTGTTNEKLFF TGCAGCGGGACCACAGGGACAACTAATGAAAAACTGTTTTTT
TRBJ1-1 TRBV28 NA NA CASSLRDTEAFF TGTGCCAGCAGTTTAAGGGACACTGAAGCTTTCTTT
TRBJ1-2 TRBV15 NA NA CATSREGVGYTF TGTGCCACCAGCAGAGAGGGGGTTGGCTACACCTTC
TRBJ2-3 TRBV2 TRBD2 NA CATSDALAGKVTQYF TGTGCCACCTCTGATGCACTAGCGGGAAAGGTTACGCAGTATTTT
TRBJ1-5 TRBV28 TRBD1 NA CASSSTGTGNQPQHF TGTGCCAGCAGTTCTACCGGGACAGGTAATCAGCCCCAGCATTTT
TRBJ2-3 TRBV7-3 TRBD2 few CASSSGGNTDTQYF TGTGCCAGCAGCTCGGGGGGTAACACAGATACGCAGTATTTT
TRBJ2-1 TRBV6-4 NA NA CASSAGVGTAYNEQFF TGTGCCAGCAGTGCCGGTGTCGGGACGGCCTACAATGAGCAGTTCTTC
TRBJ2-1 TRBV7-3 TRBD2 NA CASMGLALDNEQFF TGTGCCAGTATGGGACTAGCTTTGGACAATGAGCAGTTCTTC
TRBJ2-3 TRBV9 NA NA CASSPRQGFGTDTQYF TGTGCCAGCAGCCCGCGCCAGGGTTTTGGGACAGATACGCAGTATTTT
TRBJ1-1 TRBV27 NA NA CASSLSPGGATEAFF TGTGCCAGCAGTTTATCGCCAGGTGGGGCGACTGAAGCTTTCTTT
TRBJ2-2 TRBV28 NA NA CASSLYKVIAGELFF TGTGCCAGCAGCTTGTATAAAGTGATCGCCGGGGAGCTGTTTTTT
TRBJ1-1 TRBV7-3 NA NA CASSLGGANTEAFF TGTGCCAGCAGCTTAGGGGGGGCGAACACTGAAGCTTTCTTT
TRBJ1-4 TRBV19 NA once CASQGRTNEKLFF TGTGCCAGTCAGGGGCGAACTAATGAAAAACTGTTTTTT
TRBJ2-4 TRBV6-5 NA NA CASRRDMKNIQYF TGTGCCAGCAGAAGGGACATGAAAAACATTCAGTACTTC
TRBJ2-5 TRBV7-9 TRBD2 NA CASSLDSGSAETQYF TGTGCCAGCAGCTTAGATAGCGGGAGTGCAGAGACCCAGTACTTC
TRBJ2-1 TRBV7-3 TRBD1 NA CASSWPGQPYNEQFF TGTGCCAGCAGCTGGCCGGGACAGCCCTACAATGAGCAGTTCTTC